The rows below give T cell receptor beta chains drawn from one sample of a study of cytomegalovirus exposure and HLA in healthy donors. Produced via immunoSEQ multiplex PCR; TCRdb's table is partial and in-frame only. The data hold about 160,000 clones, with roughly 90% observed a single time. Material: PBMCs. These receptors all stem from a woman between 18 and 29 years old in good health and CMV-seronegative. Each CDR3 is given with its conserved first and last residue. The D gene is left open where the match is weak. Some rows mark clone size as missing; the rest say once, few, many or name a class of expanded clone.

cdr3_aa | cdr3_nt | v_call | clone_size | d_call | j_call
CASSSTPTENTEAFF | TGCGCCAGCAGCTCCACTCCTACTGAGAACACTGAAGCTTTCTTT | TRBV5-1 | once | . | TRBJ1-1
CASSSGTGFYEQYF | TGTGCCAGCAGCTCCGGGACAGGGTTCTACGAGCAGTACTTC | TRBV13 | . | TRBD1 | TRBJ2-7
CASSSSTGAAGELFF | TGTGCCAGTAGTTCATCGACAGGGGCGGCCGGGGAGCTGTTTTTT | TRBV19 | . | TRBD1 | TRBJ2-2
CASSQHRGNSPLHF | TGTGCCAGCAGCCAACACAGGGGTAATTCACCCCTCCACTTT | TRBV14 | . | TRBD1 | TRBJ1-6
CASSLKDRDSPLHF | TGCGCCAGCAGCTTGAAAGACAGAGATTCACCCCTCCACTTT | TRBV5-1 | . | . | TRBJ1-6
CASSPSAGANTGELFF | TGTGCCAGCAGCCCTTCAGCGGGGGCGAACACCGGGGAGCTGTTTTTT | TRBV7-9 | few | TRBD2 | TRBJ2-2
CASKRGSTGELFF | TGTGCCAGCAAGCGAGGCTCCACCGGGGAGCTGTTTTTT | TRBV7-6 | once | . | TRBJ2-2
CASSSPFSGTDTQYF | TGTGCCAGCAGTTCCCCGTTTAGCGGCACAGATACGCAGTATTTT | TRBV6-5 | . | . | TRBJ2-3
CATRAGFSDTQYF | TGTGCCACCCGGGCGGGGTTCTCAGATACGCAGTATTTT | TRBV27 | . | . | TRBJ2-3
CASSRNRENTEAFF | TGTGCCAGTAGTAGAAACAGGGAGAACACTGAAGCTTTCTTT | TRBV19 | . | . | TRBJ1-1
CATRRTSESYEQYF | TGTGCCACCCGACGGACTAGCGAGTCCTACGAGCAGTACTTC | TRBV10-3 | . | TRBD2 | TRBJ2-7
CASSLAAQETQYF | TGTGCCAGCAGCTTAGCGGCCCAAGAGACCCAGTACTTC | TRBV7-6 | . | . | TRBJ2-5
CASSFPFQVNTEAFF | TGTGCCAGCAGCTTTCCTTTTCAGGTGAACACTGAAGCTTTCTTT | TRBV7-9 | . | . | TRBJ1-1
CASSVGGAEQYF | TGTGCCAGCAGCGTAGGGGGAGCTGAGCAGTACTTC | TRBV9 | . | . | TRBJ2-7
CASSFVRDRGTYEQYF | TGTGCCAGCAGCTTCGTCCGGGACAGGGGGACCTACGAGCAGTACTTC | TRBV5-4 | . | TRBD1 | TRBJ2-7
CASSLKRERGFGTDTQYF | TGTGCCAGCAGCTTAAAGCGGGAGAGGGGATTCGGCACAGATACGCAGTATTTT | TRBV7-9 | . | TRBD2 | TRBJ2-3
CASRRETNTGELFF | TGCGCCAGCCGCCGGGAGACGAACACCGGGGAGCTGTTTTTT | TRBV5-1 | . | . | TRBJ2-2
CASSLLAGATDTQYF | TGTGCCAGCAGCCTCCTAGCGGGAGCCACAGATACGCAGTATTTT | TRBV27 | . | TRBD2 | TRBJ2-3
CASSQDLAGVYNEQFF | TGCGCCAGCAGCCAAGATTTAGCGGGAGTGTACAATGAGCAGTTCTTC | TRBV4-3 | . | TRBD2 | TRBJ2-1
CASRRLIRNYEQYF | TGTGCCAGCAGACGACTTATCAGAAACTACGAGCAGTACTTC | TRBV6-5 | . | . | TRBJ2-7
CASGTGNYGYTF | TGTGCCAGTGGGACAGGGAACTATGGCTACACCTTC | TRBV19 | . | TRBD1 | TRBJ1-2
CASSLLGEVYEQYF | TGTGCCAGCTCCCTCCTCGGGGAGGTCTACGAGCAGTACTTC | TRBV18 | . | . | TRBJ2-7
CASADRGRRSLETQYF | TGTGCCAGCGCTGACAGGGGGCGTCGGAGTTTGGAGACCCAGTACTTC | TRBV27 | once | TRBD1 | TRBJ2-5
CASSLLGVQSSYNEQFF | TGTGCCAGCAGCTTACTAGGGGTCCAGAGCTCCTACAATGAGCAGTTCTTC | TRBV7-3 | . | . | TRBJ2-1
CASSDLREQYF | TGTGCCAGCAGTGACTTGCGGGAGCAGTACTTC | TRBV2 | . | . | TRBJ2-7
CASSSQGAYGYTF | TGTGCCAGCAGTTCCCAGGGGGCCTATGGCTACACCTTC | TRBV6-5 | . | TRBD1 | TRBJ1-2
CASSRQGSPNEKLFF | TGTGCCAGCAGTAGACAGGGTTCGCCTAATGAAAAACTGTTTTTT | TRBV2 | . | TRBD1 | TRBJ1-4
CASSLVADSTDTQYF | TGCGCCAGCAGCTTGGTGGCAGACAGTACAGATACGCAGTATTTT | TRBV5-1 | . | . | TRBJ2-3
CASSPSKSEEQYF | TGTGCCAGCTCACCATCTAAGAGCGAAGAGCAGTACTTC | TRBV18 | . | . | TRBJ2-7
CASSDGTPNSNQPQHF | TGTGCCAGCAGCGACGGGACACCTAATAGCAATCAGCCCCAGCATTTT | TRBV7-8 | once | . | TRBJ1-5
CASGLGLAGGNEQFF | TGTGCTAGTGGTTTGGGACTAGCGGGAGGGAATGAGCAGTTCTTC | TRBV12-5 | few | TRBD2 | TRBJ2-1
CASSRDPRTEETQYF | TGTGCCAGCAGCCGAGACCCTAGAACCGAAGAGACCCAGTACTTC | TRBV5-6 | . | . | TRBJ2-5
CASRYRVIGEQYF | TGTGCCAGCCGGTACAGGGTGATTGGCGAGCAGTACTTC | TRBV6-6 | few | . | TRBJ2-7
CASSESGTGPKNIQYF | TGCGCCAGCAGTGAGTCCGGGACAGGGCCCAAAAACATTCAGTACTTC | TRBV10-1 | . | TRBD1 | TRBJ2-4
CASSAPGLGYSNEQFF | TGTGCCAGCAGTGCACCGGGACTAGGGTATAGCAATGAGCAGTTCTTC | TRBV6-1 | . | TRBD2 | TRBJ2-1
CSVVGLAKNIQYF | TGCAGCGTTGTAGGACTAGCCAAAAACATTCAGTACTTC | TRBV29-1 | . | . | TRBJ2-4
CAISERGTGGSTGELFF | TGTGCCATCAGTGAGAGGGGGACAGGGGGTTCCACCGGGGAGCTGTTTTTT | TRBV10-3 | . | TRBD1 | TRBJ2-2
CASSLTLQETQYF | TGTGCCAGCAGTTTAACTCTGCAAGAGACCCAGTACTTC | TRBV27 | . | . | TRBJ2-5
CASSFGGNQPQHF | TGTGCCAGCAGTTTCGGCGGGAATCAGCCCCAGCATTTT | TRBV27 | . | . | TRBJ1-5
CASRKSGSSYEQYF | TGTGCCAGCCGTAAAAGCGGAAGCTCCTACGAGCAGTACTTC | TRBV18 | . | . | TRBJ2-7
CAWSQTGLGEAFF | TGTGCCTGGAGCCAGACAGGGTTGGGAGAAGCTTTCTTT | TRBV30 | once | TRBD1 | TRBJ1-1
CASSKGSHNEQFF | TGTGCCAGTAGTAAGGGGTCCCACAATGAGCAGTTCTTC | TRBV19 | . | . | TRBJ2-1
CASSATGWRGYTF | TGTGCCAGCAGCGCCACAGGGTGGCGGGGCTACACCTTC | TRBV9 | . | . | TRBJ1-2
CASSFIGSNQPQHF | TGTGCCAGCAGTTTTATCGGGAGCAATCAGCCCCAGCATTTT | TRBV2 | . | . | TRBJ1-5
CAWSVSGANYGYTF | TGTGCCTGGAGTGTATCAGGGGCTAACTATGGCTACACCTTC | TRBV30 | . | . | TRBJ1-2
CASSLHGQPLGANVLTF | TGCGCCAGCAGCCTTCACGGACAGCCACTAGGGGCCAACGTCCTGACTTTC | TRBV4-3 | . | . | TRBJ2-6
CASGKGTAISYEQYF | TGTGCCAGCGGAAAAGGGACAGCGATCTCCTACGAGCAGTACTTC | TRBV7-2 | . | TRBD1 | TRBJ2-7
CAWGVAGETQYF | TGTGCCTGGGGAGTAGCGGGAGAGACCCAGTACTTC | TRBV30 | . | TRBD2 | TRBJ2-5
CASSPSRRDSSSYEQYF | TGTGCCAGCAGCCCCTCCAGGAGGGACAGCTCCTCCTACGAGCAGTACTTC | TRBV7-8 | . | . | TRBJ2-7
CASSLDRANTEAFF | TGTGCCAGTAGTCTTGACAGAGCGAACACTGAAGCTTTCTTT | TRBV19 | . | . | TRBJ1-1
CAWTGGNYGYTF | TGTGCCTGGACAGGGGGCAACTATGGCTACACCTTC | TRBV30 | . | TRBD1 | TRBJ1-2
CASMSLRDTIEAFF | TGTGCCAGCATGTCGCTTCGGGACACCATAGAAGCTTTCTTT | TRBV6-4 | . | . | TRBJ1-1
CASSQGAGQGKYEQYF | TGCGCCAGCAGCCAAGGGGCGGGGCAGGGAAAATACGAGCAGTACTTC | TRBV4-1 | . | . | TRBJ2-7
CASSDGSPYNSPLHF | TGTGCCAGCAGTGACGGGTCCCCCTATAATTCACCCCTCCACTTT | TRBV2 | . | . | TRBJ1-6
CASSSRTSTRTDTQYF | TGCGCCAGCAGCTCTCGGACTTCAACCCGCACAGATACGCAGTATTTT | TRBV5-1 | . | . | TRBJ2-3
CASSTPGQDSYEQYF | TGTGCCAGTAGTACACCGGGACAGGACTCCTACGAGCAGTACTTC | TRBV19 | . | TRBD1 | TRBJ2-7
CASSYSTFGGTYGYTF | TGTGCCAGCAGTTACTCGACGTTTGGCGGAACCTATGGCTACACCTTC | TRBV6-6 | . | . | TRBJ1-2
CASSLGLAGEQFF | TGTGCCAGCAGTCTTGGACTAGCGGGGGAGCAGTTCTTC | TRBV27 | . | TRBD2 | TRBJ2-1
CASSLAGQGTEAFF | TGTGCCAGCAGCTTAGCGGGACAGGGGACTGAAGCTTTCTTT | TRBV7-9 | . | TRBD1 | TRBJ1-1